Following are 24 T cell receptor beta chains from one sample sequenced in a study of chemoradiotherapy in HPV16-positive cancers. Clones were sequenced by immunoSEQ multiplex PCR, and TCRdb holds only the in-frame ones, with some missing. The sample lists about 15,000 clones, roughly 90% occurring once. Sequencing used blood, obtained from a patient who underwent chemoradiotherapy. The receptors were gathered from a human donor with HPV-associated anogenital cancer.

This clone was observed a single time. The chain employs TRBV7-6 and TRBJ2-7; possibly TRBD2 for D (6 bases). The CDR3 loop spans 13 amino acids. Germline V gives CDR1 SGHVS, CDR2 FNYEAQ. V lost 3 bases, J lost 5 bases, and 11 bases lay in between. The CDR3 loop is CASSFGGENEQYF. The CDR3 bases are TGTGCCAGCAGCTTTGGAGGGGAGAACGAGCAGTACTTC.

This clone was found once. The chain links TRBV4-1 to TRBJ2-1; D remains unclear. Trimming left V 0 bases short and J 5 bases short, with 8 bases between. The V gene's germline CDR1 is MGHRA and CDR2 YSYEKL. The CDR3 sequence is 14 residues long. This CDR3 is CASSQDGLDNEQFF. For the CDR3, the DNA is TGCGCCAGCAGCCAAGACGGATTAGACAATGAGCAGTTCTTC.

The CDR3 nucleotides read TGTGCCAGCAGCTATAACGTAGATACGCAGTATTTT. This codes for CASSYNVDTQYF. The chain carries TRBV7-8 and TRBJ2-3; D is uncertain. CDR1 SGHVS and CDR2 FQNEAQ come from the germline V gene. The germline V and J ends were trimmed by 4 bases and 5 bases, with 7 bases remaining between them. The CDR3 is made up of 12 amino acids.

The CDR3 coding sequence is TGTGCCAGCAGTTCGGGACTTTGGCCCCAGCATTTT. Translated: CASSSGLWPQHF. V is TRBV27 and J is TRBJ1-5; weak D call: TRBD1 (5 bases). V lost 4 bases and J 9 bases, leaving 10 bases between the germline ends. The CDR3 spans 12 residues. CDR1 is MNHEY and CDR2 is SMNVEV in the germline V gene (reference sequence).

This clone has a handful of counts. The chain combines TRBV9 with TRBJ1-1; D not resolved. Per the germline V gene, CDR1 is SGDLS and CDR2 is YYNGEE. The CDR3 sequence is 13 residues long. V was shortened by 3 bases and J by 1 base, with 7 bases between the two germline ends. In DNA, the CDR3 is TGTGCCAGCAGCGAATCTCAGAACACTGAAGCTTTCTTT. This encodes CASSESQNTEAFF.

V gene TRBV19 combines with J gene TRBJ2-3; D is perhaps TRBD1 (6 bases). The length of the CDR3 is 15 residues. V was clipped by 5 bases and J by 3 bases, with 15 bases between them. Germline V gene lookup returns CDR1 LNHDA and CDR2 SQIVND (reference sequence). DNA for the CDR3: TGTGCCAGTAGTCCGACGCAGGACAGTACAGATACGCAGTATTTT. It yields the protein CASSPTQDSTDTQYF.

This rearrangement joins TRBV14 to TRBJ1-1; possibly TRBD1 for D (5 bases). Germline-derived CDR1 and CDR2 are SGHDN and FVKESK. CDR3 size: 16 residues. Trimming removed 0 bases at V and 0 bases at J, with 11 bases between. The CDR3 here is CASSQDWGRLNTEAFF. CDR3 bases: TGTGCCAGCAGCCAAGATTGGGGACGGTTGAACACTGAAGCTTTCTTT.

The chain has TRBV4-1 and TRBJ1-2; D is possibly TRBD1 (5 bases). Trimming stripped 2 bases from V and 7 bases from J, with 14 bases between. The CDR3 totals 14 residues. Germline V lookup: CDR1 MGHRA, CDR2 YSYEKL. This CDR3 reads CASSQPGTPAGYTF. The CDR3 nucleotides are TGCGCCAGCAGCCAACCCGGGACCCCCGCTGGCTACACCTTC.

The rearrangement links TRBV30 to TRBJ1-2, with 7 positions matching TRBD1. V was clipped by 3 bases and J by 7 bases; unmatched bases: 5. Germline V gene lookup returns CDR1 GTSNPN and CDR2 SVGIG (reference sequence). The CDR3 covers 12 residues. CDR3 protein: CAWRRTGVGYTF. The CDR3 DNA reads TGTGCCTGGAGGAGGACAGGAGTTGGCTACACCTTC.

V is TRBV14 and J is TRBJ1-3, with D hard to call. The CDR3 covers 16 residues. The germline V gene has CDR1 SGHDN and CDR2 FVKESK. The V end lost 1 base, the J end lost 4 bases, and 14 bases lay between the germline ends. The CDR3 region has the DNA TGTGCCAGCAGCCAAGCAGTTAACCGGTTAGGAAACACCATATATTTT. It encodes CASSQAVNRLGNTIYF.

CDR3 DNA: TGTGCCAGCAGCTTGGAAGCGATGAATGAGCAGTTCTTC. Amino acid sequence: CASSLEAMNEQFF. The J gene is TRBJ2-1, the V gene TRBV7-3; D is undetermined. The CDR3 has 13 amino acids. The germline V gene encodes CDR1 SGHTA and CDR2 FQGTGA. The V gene lost 3 bases and the J gene lost 7 bases, with 10 bases spanning the gap.

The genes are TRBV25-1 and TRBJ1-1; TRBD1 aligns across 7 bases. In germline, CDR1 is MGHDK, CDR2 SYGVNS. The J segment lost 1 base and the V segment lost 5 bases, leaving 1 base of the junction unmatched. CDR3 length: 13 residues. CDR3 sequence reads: CASSRTGNTEAFF. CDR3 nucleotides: TGTGCCAGCAGTAGGACAGGGAACACTGAAGCTTTCTTT.

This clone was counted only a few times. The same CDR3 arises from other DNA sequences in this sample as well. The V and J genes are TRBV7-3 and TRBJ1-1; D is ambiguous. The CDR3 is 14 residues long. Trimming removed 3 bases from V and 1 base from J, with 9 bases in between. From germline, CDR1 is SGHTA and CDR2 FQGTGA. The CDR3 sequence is CASSFGAGNTEAFF. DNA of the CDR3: TGTGCCAGCAGCTTCGGTGCGGGGAACACTGAAGCTTTCTTT.

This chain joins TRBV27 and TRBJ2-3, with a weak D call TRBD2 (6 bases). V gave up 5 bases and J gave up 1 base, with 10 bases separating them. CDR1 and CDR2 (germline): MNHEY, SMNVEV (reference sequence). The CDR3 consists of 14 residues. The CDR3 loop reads CASSPGLRTDTQYF. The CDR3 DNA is TGTGCCAGCAGTCCGGGACTTCGCACAGATACGCAGTATTTT.

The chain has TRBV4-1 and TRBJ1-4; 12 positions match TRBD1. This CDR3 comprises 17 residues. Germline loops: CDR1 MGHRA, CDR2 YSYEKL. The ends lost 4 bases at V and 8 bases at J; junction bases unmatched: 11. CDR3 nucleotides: TGCGCCAGCAGCCGTACGGGGACAGGGGGCGCGGGGGAAAAACTGTTTTTT. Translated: CASSRTGTGGAGEKLFF.

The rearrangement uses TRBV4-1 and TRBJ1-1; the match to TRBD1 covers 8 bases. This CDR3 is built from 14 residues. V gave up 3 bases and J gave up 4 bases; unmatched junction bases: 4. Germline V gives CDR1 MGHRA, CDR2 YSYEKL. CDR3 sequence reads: CASSQDTGGTEAFF. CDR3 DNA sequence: TGCGCCAGCAGCCAGGATACAGGGGGCACTGAAGCTTTCTTT.

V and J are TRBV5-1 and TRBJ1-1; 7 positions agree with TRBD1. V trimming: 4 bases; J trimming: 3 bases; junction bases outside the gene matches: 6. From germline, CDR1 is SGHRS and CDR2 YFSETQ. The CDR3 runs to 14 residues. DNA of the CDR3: TGCGCCAGCAGCGGGGGACAGCCAGACACTGAAGCTTTCTTT. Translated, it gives CASSGGQPDTEAFF.

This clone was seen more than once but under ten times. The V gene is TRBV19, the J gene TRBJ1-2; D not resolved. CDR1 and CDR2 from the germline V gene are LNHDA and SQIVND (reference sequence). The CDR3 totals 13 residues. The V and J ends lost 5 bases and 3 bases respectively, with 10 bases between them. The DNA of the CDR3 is TGTGCCAGTAGTTGGCGGACCCACTATGGCTACACCTTC. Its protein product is CASSWRTHYGYTF.

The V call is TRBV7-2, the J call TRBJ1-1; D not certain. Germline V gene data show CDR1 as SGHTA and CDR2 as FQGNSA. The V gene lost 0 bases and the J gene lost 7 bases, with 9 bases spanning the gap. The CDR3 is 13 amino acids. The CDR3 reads CASSLAVGNEAFF. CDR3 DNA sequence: TGTGCCAGCAGCTTAGCTGTCGGCAATGAAGCTTTCTTT.

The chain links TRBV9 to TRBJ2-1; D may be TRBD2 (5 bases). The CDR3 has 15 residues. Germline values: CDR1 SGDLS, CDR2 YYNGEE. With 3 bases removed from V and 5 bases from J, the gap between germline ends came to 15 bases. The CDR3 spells CASSEAGGSNNEQFF. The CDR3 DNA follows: TGTGCCAGCAGCGAGGCAGGTGGGAGCAACAATGAGCAGTTCTTC.

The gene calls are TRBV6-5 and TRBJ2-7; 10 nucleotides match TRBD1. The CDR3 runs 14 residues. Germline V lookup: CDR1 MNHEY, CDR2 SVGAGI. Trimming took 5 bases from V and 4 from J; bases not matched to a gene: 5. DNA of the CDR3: TGTGCCAGCAGTGAAGACAGGGGGCTGTACGAGCAGTACTTC. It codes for CASSEDRGLYEQYF.

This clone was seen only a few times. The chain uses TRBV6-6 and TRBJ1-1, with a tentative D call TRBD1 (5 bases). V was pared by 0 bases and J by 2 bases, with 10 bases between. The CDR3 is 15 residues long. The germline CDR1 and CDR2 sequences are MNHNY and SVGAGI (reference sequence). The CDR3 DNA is TGTGCCAGCAGTTACTCGCAAGGGGCCAACACTGAAGCTTTCTTT. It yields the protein CASSYSQGANTEAFF.

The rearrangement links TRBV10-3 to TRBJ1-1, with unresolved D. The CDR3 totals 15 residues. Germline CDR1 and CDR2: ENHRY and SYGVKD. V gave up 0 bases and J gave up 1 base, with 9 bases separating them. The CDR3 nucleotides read TGTGCCATCAGTGAGTCCATTGGGAGGAACACTGAAGCTTTCTTT. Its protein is CAISESIGRNTEAFF.

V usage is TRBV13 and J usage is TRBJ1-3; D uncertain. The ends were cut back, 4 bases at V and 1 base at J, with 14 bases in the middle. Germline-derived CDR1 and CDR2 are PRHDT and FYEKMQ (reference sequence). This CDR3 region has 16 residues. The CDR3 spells CASSSRGEGSGNTIYF. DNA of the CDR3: TGTGCCAGCAGCTCCCGCGGGGAAGGGTCTGGAAACACCATATATTTT. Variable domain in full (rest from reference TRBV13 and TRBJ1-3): AAGVIQSPRHLIKEKRETATLKCYPIPRHDTVYWYQQGPGQDPQFLISFYEKMQSDKGSIPDRFSAQQFSDYHSELNMSSLELGDSALYFCASSSRGEGSGNTIYFGEGSWLTVV.